This T cell receptor beta chain was found in a study of cytotoxic CD8 clonotypes in ibrutinib-treated CLL. Across the study: Included were about a dozen relapsed/refractory and approximately 15 treatment-naive patients, of whom approximately 17 were IGHV unmutated. Investigators collected response samples after a median 12 months of treatment, range 6 to 36. General study results and limits: Clonality increased at ibrutinib response, then returned toward baseline at progression. Clonality at baseline surpassed age-matched healthy donors and tracked circulating CD8+ T-cell counts.

Assay used: immunoSEQ multiplex PCR; TCRdb lists only in-frame clones, some missing. Seen here are about 200,000 clones, more than 65% observed once, and the top ten hold roughly 5.9%. With regard to this clone: Its target is not known.

CDR1 and CDR2 from the germline V gene are DFQATT and SNEGSKA (reference sequence). This CDR3 contains 9 residues. The sequence came from a human donor with chronic lymphocytic leukemia. This sample comprised PBMCs, obtained after 12 months of ibrutinib treatment. The V call is TRBV20-1, the J call TRBJ2-1; D remains ambiguous. CDR3 in DNA: TGCGGCCTCGAGAGTGAGCAGTTCTTC. Translation gives CGLESEQFF.